The 30 T cell receptor beta chains presented below share a single source sample, sequenced in a study of spatial heterogeneity in lung cancer. TCRdb passed the 5' RACE reads through MiXCR, listing each CDR3 protein once. The table lists tens of thousands of distinct CDR3 sequences, around 5.5% of them singletons. Time point given: sample taken at primary tumor resection. In each case, whole RNA from tumor, nontumor lung or frozen PBMC was sequenced unsorted. The input for sequencing was PBMCs, taken at surgery. The receptors stem from a female donor with early-stage non-small cell lung cancer.

This clonotype was counted at least ten times. This chain joins TRBV11-2 and TRBJ2-7; no definite D call. This CDR3 has 14 amino acids. Trimming removed 2 bases at V and 0 bases at J, with 8 bases between. CDR1 is SGHAT, CDR2 FQNNGV, per germline. DNA of the CDR3: TGTGCCAGCAGCTTAAGGTACAACTCCTACGAGCAGTACTTC. Amino acid sequence: CASSLRYNSYEQYF.

This clonotype came up many times. The CDR3 DNA sequence: TGTGCCAGCAGCTTAACAGGGGGCCCCCAGAGCTCCTACGAGCAGTACTTC. This translates into CASSLTGGPQSSYEQYF. The chain recombines TRBV7-3 with TRBJ2-7; 7 nucleotides line up with TRBD1. The germline gives CDR1 SGHTA, CDR2 FQGTGA. The J segment lost 0 bases and the V segment lost 0 bases, leaving 8 bases of the junction unmatched. The CDR3 spans 17 residues.

This clonotype was seen repeatedly, ten times or more. The genes are TRBV2 and TRBJ2-1; D might be TRBD2 (5 bases). The CDR3 covers 11 residues. Germline loops: CDR1 SNHLY, CDR2 FYNNEI. Trimming cost V 4 bases and J 15 bases, with 13 bases left between them. This CDR3 reads CASSVGDLTFF. The CDR3 nucleotides are TGTGCCAGCAGTGTGGGAGACCTGACGTTCTTC.

This clonotype appeared once. The rearrangement joins TRBV5-1 to TRBJ2-3, with a possible D match to TRBD1 (6 bases). V shed 2 bases and J shed 2 bases, with 9 bases lying between them. The CDR3 covers 14 residues. Germline-derived CDR1 and CDR2 are SGHRS and YFSETQ. The CDR3 nucleotides read TGCGCCAGCAGCTTACAGGGTATCACAGATACGCAGTATTTT. Its translation: CASSLQGITDTQYF.

This clonotype came up many times. The rearrangement links TRBV7-2 to TRBJ2-1; D tentatively fits TRBD1 or TRBD2 (5 bases each). V dropped 5 bases and J dropped 8 bases, with 13 bases sitting between them. From germline, CDR1 is SGHTA and CDR2 FQGNSA. The CDR3 has 13 amino acids. This CDR3 reads CASSVGRRDEQFF. For the CDR3, the DNA is TGTGCCAGCAGCGTGGGACGACGTGATGAGCAGTTCTTC.

This clonotype was seen ten or more times. The CDR3 sequence: CASSQATSGGNEQFF. For the CDR3, the DNA is TGCGCCAGCAGCCAAGCGACTAGCGGGGGGAATGAGCAGTTCTTC. V usage is TRBV4-1 and J usage is TRBJ2-1, with TRBD2 matching over 13 bases. Germline CDR1 is MGHRA and CDR2 is YSYEKL. V shed 1 base, J shed 7 bases, and the junction held 1 base outside the gene matches. The CDR3 totals 15 residues.

This chain joins TRBV6-1 and TRBJ1-3, with D unresolved. The CDR3 contains 13 residues. Germline lookup yields CDR1 MNHNS and CDR2 SASEGT. Trimming shortened V by 4 bases and J by 2 bases, and 6 bases separated the two germline ends. CDR3 bases: TGTGCCAGCAGTGCTGGGGCTGGAAACACCATATATTTT. Its translation: CASSAGAGNTIYF.

This clonotype was seen ten or more times. V gene TRBV7-8 combines with J gene TRBJ2-3, with TRBD2 matching over 11 bases. The V gene end was trimmed by 5 bases and the J gene end by 8 bases; junction bases not matched to a gene: 6. Germline V lookup: CDR1 SGHVS, CDR2 FQNEAQ. The CDR3 is made up of 14 amino acids. CDR3 DNA sequence: TGTGCCAGCAGCCGTAGCGGGGGGGCCGGTACGCAGTATTTT. The encoded protein is CASSRSGGAGTQYF.

The sample holds many counts of this clonotype. This sequence joins TRBV6-2 or TRBV6-3 and TRBJ1-6; D is unclear. Germline V gives CDR1 MNHEY, CDR2 SVGEGT. CDR3 length equals 15 residues. Trimming took 6 bases from V and 3 from J, leaving 12 bases between them. The CDR3 DNA reads TGTGCCAGCAGATCATTCAGGAGCTATAATTCACCCCTCCACTTT. Its protein product is CASRSFRSYNSPLHF.

This clonotype showed up many times. The chain carries TRBV4-2 and TRBJ2-2; 8 positions agree with TRBD2. The CDR3 sequence is 16 residues long. The germline gives CDR1 LGHNA, CDR2 YNFKEQ. V dropped 0 bases and J dropped 8; count of bases not matched to a gene: 8. The CDR3 sequence: CASSQDRSPSGGELFF. The CDR3 DNA sequence: TGTGCCAGCAGCCAAGATCGAAGTCCTAGCGGGGGGGAGCTGTTTTTT.

This clonotype was counted a few times. The chain couples TRBV6-5 to TRBJ2-3, with D possibly TRBD2 on 6 matching bases. The germline gives CDR1 MNHEY, CDR2 SVGAGI. V was shortened by 2 bases and J by 7 bases, with 10 bases between the two germline ends. This CDR3 region has 13 residues. The CDR3 sequence: CASSYAGLNTQYF. CDR3 coding DNA: TGTGCCAGCAGTTACGCGGGACTTAATACGCAGTATTTT.

The chain employs TRBV5-1 and TRBJ1-4; D is possibly TRBD1 (5 bases). CDR1 is SGHRS and CDR2 is YFSETQ in the germline V gene. The germline V and J ends were trimmed by 4 bases and 10 bases, with 20 bases remaining between them. The CDR3 has 15 residues. The CDR3, as DNA: TGCGCCAGCAGCCGGGACCTCGATTTGGTTGGAAAACTGTTTTTT. Translated: CASSRDLDLVGKLFF.

This clonotype was detected many times. V is TRBV5-1 and J is TRBJ2-5, with 14 bases aligning to TRBD2. The CDR3 runs to 15 residues. V shed 7 bases, J shed 5 bases, and the junction held 7 bases outside the gene matches. CDR1 and CDR2 from the germline V gene are SGHRS and YFSETQ. CDR3 in DNA: TGCGCCAGCGCACCAGGACTAGCGGGGGGCGAGACCCAGTACTTC. It codes for CASAPGLAGGETQYF.

In the case of this clonotype: This may be a read error, as it is one base from a much larger clone. The chain has TRBV3-1 and TRBJ1-6; maybe TRBD1 (6 bases). Germline V gene sequence: CDR1 LGHDT, CDR2 YNNKEL (reference sequence). The germline V and J ends were trimmed by 1 base and 7 bases, with 20 bases remaining between them. The CDR3 is 18 residues long. This CDR3 is CASSQGSHNQGSNSPLHF. The CDR3 coding sequence is TGTGCCAGCAGCCAAGGGTCCCATAATCAGGGGTCGAATTCACCCCTCCACTTT.

Only a few counts were recorded for this clonotype. V gene TRBV13 combines with J gene TRBJ1-1; D gene ambiguous. CDR3 length: 18 amino acids. Trimming removed 5 bases at V and 4 bases at J, with 26 bases between. Looked up from germline, CDR1 is PRHDT and CDR2 is FYEKMQ (reference sequence). The CDR3 DNA reads TGTGCCAGCAGCCTCTTTGGACGGCCTGCTCAAGTAGGCACTGAAGCTTTCTTT. Translating gives CASSLFGRPAQVGTEAFF.

This clonotype was counted between two and nine times. The chain links TRBV27 to TRBJ2-3; 9 bases are shared with TRBD2. This CDR3 region has 15 residues. Germline CDR1 MNHEY, CDR2 SMNVEV (reference sequence). J lost 4 bases, V lost 2 bases, and 4 bases had no gene match. The CDR3 bases are TGTGCCAGCAGTTTAAGCGGGGGGATCCCAGATACGCAGTATTTT. Protein sequence: CASSLSGGIPDTQYF.

This clonotype has only a few counts. The rearrangement links TRBV20-1 to TRBJ1-1; D is undetermined. This CDR3 comprises 14 residues. Germline V CDR1 and CDR2: DFQATT, SNEGSKA (reference sequence). Trimming pared 2 bases from V and 2 bases from J, leaving 12 bases between. The CDR3, as DNA: TGCAGTGCTAGACCCGCGATGTACAACACTGAAGCTTTCTTT. Protein product: CSARPAMYNTEAFF.

In this sample, this clonotype turned up many times. The genes are TRBV7-2 and TRBJ1-1; 8 bases fit TRBD1. The length of the CDR3 is 14 residues. The V and J ends lost 7 bases and 3 bases, in that order; junction bases with no gene match: 7. CDR1 and CDR2 (germline): SGHTA, FQGNSA. The CDR3 reads CASIGQGGYTEAFF. The CDR3 DNA reads TGTGCCAGCATAGGACAGGGAGGCTACACTGAAGCTTTCTTT.

V is TRBV20-1 and J is TRBJ2-3; D might be TRBD2 (5 bases). This CDR3 is 15 amino acids long. Germline CDR1 and CDR2: DFQATT and SNEGSKA (reference sequence). V gave up 5 bases and J gave up 5 bases, with 20 bases separating them. Here the CDR3 reads CSAELGLLVGDTQYF. The CDR3, as DNA: TGCAGTGCTGAGCTGGGGTTACTAGTCGGAGATACGCAGTATTTT.

V gene TRBV7-8 combines with J gene TRBJ1-2, with D uncertain. V lost 5 bases, J lost 11 bases, and 15 bases lay in between. Germline CDR1 is SGHVS and CDR2 is FQNEAQ. The CDR3 totals 12 residues. Written as DNA, the CDR3 is TGTGCCAGCAGCGTGCTCTATGGCAGGTACACCTTC. It specifies CASSVLYGRYTF.

In its sample, this clonotype was seen many times. This chain joins TRBV5-6 and TRBJ1-3; D not certain. This CDR3 has 15 amino acids. Germline V gene lookup returns CDR1 SGHDT and CDR2 YYEEEE. The germline V and J ends were trimmed by 0 bases and 0 bases, with 7 bases remaining between them. The CDR3 DNA reads TGTGCCAGCAGCTTGGAAGGCAACTCTGGAAACACCATATATTTT. This translates into CASSLEGNSGNTIYF.

The chain is built from TRBV19 and TRBJ2-6; no definite D call. CDR3 length: 13 residues. V lost 7 bases and J lost 0, with 4 bases in between. The germline V gene has CDR1 LNHDA and CDR2 SQIVND (reference sequence). The CDR3 nucleotides read TGTGCCAGTACTCTCTCTGGGGCCAACGTCCTGACTTTC. Protein product: CASTLSGANVLTF.

This clonotype has at least ten counts. The chain uses TRBV27 and TRBJ1-6; possible D gene TRBD1, 5 bases. Per the germline V gene, CDR1 is MNHEY and CDR2 is SMNVEV (reference sequence). V shed 0 bases and J shed 7 bases, with 16 bases lying between them. The CDR3 consists of 17 residues. CDR3 in amino acids: CASSLSIQGVPNSPLHF. The CDR3 DNA follows: TGTGCCAGCAGTTTATCAATCCAGGGAGTGCCGAATTCACCCCTCCACTTT.

As to this clonotype: Being one base from a much bigger clone, this may be a read error. The CDR3 DNA sequence: TGTGCCAGCAGCCCACCGGGGAAGCCCCAGTATTTT. It is translated as CASSPPGKPQYF. The gene calls are TRBV6-5 and TRBJ1-5; D possibly corresponds to TRBD2 (5 bases). The last part of the DNA fits TRBJ2-3 better; the J call may be wrong. The V gene's germline CDR1 is MNHEY and CDR2 SVGAGI. The CDR3 extends over 12 amino acids.

Worth noting for this clonotype: This clone may be a read error of a much larger clone one base away. The chain uses TRBV5-4 and TRBJ1-2; 10 positions agree with TRBD1. The CDR3 spans 14 residues. The junction had 9 bases not matched to a gene; V was cut back by 7 bases and J by 6 bases. Germline lookup yields CDR1 SGHNT and CDR2 YYREEE (reference sequence). The CDR3 spells CASGQTGGLDGYTF. The CDR3 nucleotides read TGTGCCAGCGGCCAGACAGGGGGCCTTGATGGCTACACCTTC.

This clonotype came up a few times. This chain connects TRBV2 to TRBJ1-1; D not resolved. CDR1 and CDR2 from the germline V gene are SNHLY and FYNNEI. V was pared by 6 bases and J by 5 bases, with 13 bases between. The CDR3 is 13 amino acids. The CDR3 here is CASRAGLNTEAFF. The CDR3 region has the DNA TGTGCCAGCAGAGCCGGTTTAAATACTGAAGCTTTCTTT.

This clonotype was counted ten times or more. V is TRBV6-5 and J is TRBJ2-7; TRBD2 matches at 8 bases. The germline gives CDR1 MNHEY, CDR2 SVGAGI. Trimming removed 10 bases from V and 13 bases from J; junction bases left unmatched: 12. This CDR3 is 11 amino acids long. DNA of the CDR3: TGTGCCACCTCTTTGGGGACTAGAGTTTACTTC. It specifies CATSLGTRVYF.

This clonotype was picked up a small number of times. The chain is built from TRBV11-2 and TRBJ1-4; TRBD1 matches at 8 bases. V trimming: 5 bases; J trimming: 8 bases; junction bases outside the gene matches: 10. The length of the CDR3 is 15 residues. Per the germline V gene, CDR1 is SGHAT and CDR2 is FQNNGV. In DNA, the CDR3 is TGTGCCAGCAGCCCACGGGACAGGCTGGGGGAAAAACTGTTTTTT. Its translation is CASSPRDRLGEKLFF.

There are many counts of this clonotype. V usage is TRBV5-6 and J usage is TRBJ2-7; 8 bases are shared with TRBD1. Germline V gene data show CDR1 as SGHDT and CDR2 as YYEEEE. The CDR3 spans 15 residues. V was clipped by 4 bases and J by 3 bases; unmatched bases: 9. CDR3 DNA sequence: TGTGCCAGCAGCGGGAGGACAGGGCCCCACTACGAGCAGTACTTC. Translation: CASSGRTGPHYEQYF.

The chain has TRBV19 and TRBJ2-3; D is unresolved. The ends were cut back, 1 base at V and 4 bases at J, with 9 bases in the middle. The CDR3 has 14 residues. Germline CDR1 LNHDA, CDR2 SQIVND (reference sequence). The DNA of the CDR3 is TGTGCCAGTAGTATAGCTATCACATCAGATACGCAGTATTTT. It yields the protein CASSIAITSDTQYF.